A selection of T cell receptor beta chains follows, all from one sample in a study of CD8 T cells in ankylosing spondylitis. TCRdb fed the 5' RACE reads into MiXCR, producing one record per CDR3 protein. The sample lists some 450,000 distinct CDR3 sequences, 17% occurring once. The specimen sequenced was blood, either unsorted or a sorted T cell fraction (not recorded which). The receptors come from a male donor with ankylosing spondylitis. Each CDR3 is given with its conserved first and last residue. Each record gives: J gene, D gene, clone size, V gene, CDR3 protein, CDR3 DNA. The D gene is left open where the match is weak. Clone size is given for some rows only: seen once, a few or many times, or a class if the clone is expanded.

j_call: TRBJ2-3
d_call: TRBD1
clone_size: few
v_call: TRBV9
cdr3_aa: CASSTPGGKDTQYF
cdr3_nt: TGTGCCAGCAGCACCCCAGGGGGTAAAGATACGCAGTATTTT

j_call: TRBJ2-7
d_call: -
clone_size: -
v_call: TRBV6-5
cdr3_aa: CASSYGARGYEQYF
cdr3_nt: TGTGCCAGCAGTTACGGGGCTAGAGGATACGAGCAGTACTTC

j_call: TRBJ2-7
d_call: -
clone_size: many
v_call: TRBV20-1
cdr3_aa: CSARGTGTGNEQYF
cdr3_nt: TGCAGTGCTAGAGGGACTGGGACTGGGAACGAGCAGTACTTC

j_call: TRBJ2-1
d_call: TRBD1
clone_size: many
v_call: TRBV5-1
cdr3_aa: CASSSGTGRDEQFF
cdr3_nt: TGCGCCAGCAGCTCCGGGACAGGGAGGGATGAGCAGTTCTTC

j_call: TRBJ1-4
d_call: -
clone_size: -
v_call: TRBV12-3/TRBV12-4
cdr3_aa: CASSFGQVQGSEKLFF
cdr3_nt: TGTGCCAGCAGTTTTGGGCAGGTCCAAGGTAGTGAAAAACTGTTTTTT

j_call: TRBJ2-2
d_call: -
clone_size: few
v_call: TRBV5-1
cdr3_aa: CASSLDGRGPNTGELFF
cdr3_nt: TGCGCCAGCAGCTTGGACGGCAGGGGCCCCAACACCGGGGAGCTGTTTTTT

j_call: TRBJ2-2
d_call: TRBD2
clone_size: -
v_call: TRBV4-3
cdr3_aa: CASSAALAGGTGELFF
cdr3_nt: TGCGCCAGCAGCGCAGCATTAGCGGGGGGCACCGGGGAGCTGTTTTTT

j_call: TRBJ2-7
d_call: -
clone_size: -
v_call: TRBV28
cdr3_aa: CASRPCSYEQYF
cdr3_nt: TGTGCCAGCAGACCCTGCTCCTACGAGCAGTACTTC

j_call: TRBJ2-7
d_call: TRBD2
clone_size: -
v_call: TRBV9
cdr3_aa: CASSPRLAGEAEQYF
cdr3_nt: TGTGCCAGCAGCCCCCGACTAGCGGGGGAGGCCGAGCAGTACTTC

j_call: TRBJ1-5
d_call: -
clone_size: -
v_call: TRBV10-2
cdr3_aa: CASSESLRGYSNQPQHF
cdr3_nt: TGCGCCAGCAGTGAGTCACTCAGGGGCTATAGCAATCAGCCCCAGCATTTT

j_call: TRBJ2-4
d_call: -
clone_size: -
v_call: TRBV5-6
cdr3_aa: CASSSRPLGLAKNIQYF
cdr3_nt: TGTGCCAGCAGCTCCCGCCCCCTGGGCCTGGCCAAAAACATTCAGTACTTC

j_call: TRBJ2-1
d_call: -
clone_size: -
v_call: TRBV24-1
cdr3_aa: CATSDPDPGRDEQFF
cdr3_nt: TGTGCCACCAGTGACCCGGACCCCGGGCGCGATGAGCAGTTCTTC

j_call: TRBJ2-3
d_call: TRBD2
clone_size: few
v_call: TRBV20-1
cdr3_aa: CSLTSGTMDTQYF
cdr3_nt: TGCAGTCTTACTAGCGGGACCATGGATACGCAGTATTTT

j_call: TRBJ2-1
d_call: TRBD2
clone_size: few
v_call: TRBV4-1
cdr3_aa: CASSQFPSRTSGNNEQFF
cdr3_nt: TGCGCCAGCAGCCAATTCCCCTCAAGGACTAGCGGGAACAATGAGCAGTTCTTC

j_call: TRBJ1-3
d_call: -
clone_size: -
v_call: TRBV2
cdr3_aa: CATTSDAGSGNTIYF
cdr3_nt: TGTGCCACCACCTCGGACGCTGGCTCTGGAAACACCATATATTTT